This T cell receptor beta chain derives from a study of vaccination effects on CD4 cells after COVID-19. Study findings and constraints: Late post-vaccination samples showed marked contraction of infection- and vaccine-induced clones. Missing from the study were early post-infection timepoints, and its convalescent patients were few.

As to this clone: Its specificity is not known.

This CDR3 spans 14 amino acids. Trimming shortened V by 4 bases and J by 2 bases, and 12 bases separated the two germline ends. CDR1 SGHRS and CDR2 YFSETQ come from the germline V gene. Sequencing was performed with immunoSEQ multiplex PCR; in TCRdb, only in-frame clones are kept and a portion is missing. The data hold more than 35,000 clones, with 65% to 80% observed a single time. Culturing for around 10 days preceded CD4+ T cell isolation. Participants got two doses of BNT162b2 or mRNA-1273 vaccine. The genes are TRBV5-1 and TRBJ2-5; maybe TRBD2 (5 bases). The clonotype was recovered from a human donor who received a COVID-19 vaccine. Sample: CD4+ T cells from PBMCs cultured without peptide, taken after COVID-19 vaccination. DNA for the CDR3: TGCGCCAGCAGCCGCGGACTGGTACAAGAGACCCAGTACTTC. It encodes CASSRGLVQETQYF.